A selection of T cell receptor beta chains follows, all from one sample in a study of blood T cell repertoires in COVID-19. Libraries were prepared by immunoSEQ multiplex PCR; TCRdb keeps only in-frame clonotypes and omits some of them. The data hold a few hundred thousand clones, with approximately 91% observed a single time. Material: PBMCs or T cells enriched from blood (not recorded which). Receptors originate from a woman aged 55 to 70 who had recovered from COVID-19. Both conserved end residues are part of each CDR3. A D gene is named only where the DNA matches it firmly. Clone size is shown for a subset of rows, as once, few, many or a class of expanded clone.

clone_size	v_call	j_call	d_call	cdr3_nt	cdr3_aa
.	TRBV7-6	TRBJ2-1	.	TGTGCCAGCAGCTTAGCTACAGGGTCGGGTGAGCAGTTCTTC	CASSLATGSGEQFF
.	TRBV5-1	TRBJ1-6	.	TGCGCCAGCAGGCCAGGGCCCAGCGATAATTCACCCCTCCACTTT	CASRPGPSDNSPLHF
.	TRBV24-1	TRBJ2-3	.	TGTGCCACCAGTGATTCCTCCCTTATGGATACGCAGTATTTT	CATSDSSLMDTQYF
.	TRBV10-3	TRBJ1-5	.	TGTGCCATCTGTGGCGGCCTCAATCAGCCCCAGCATTTT	CAICGGLNQPQHF
.	TRBV29-1	TRBJ1-5	TRBD1	TGCAGCGTACGACAGGGGACTGGCAATCAGCCCCAGCATTTT	CSVRQGTGNQPQHF
.	TRBV7-7	TRBJ1-1	.	TGTGCCAGCAGCCCCCTTATTGGGCCGAACACTGAAGCTTTCTTT	CASSPLIGPNTEAFF
.	TRBV7-2	TRBJ2-7	.	TGTGCCAGCAGCTTAAACTCCATGAGCTCCTACGAGCAGTACTTC	CASSLNSMSSYEQYF
.	TRBV25-1	TRBJ1-2	TRBD1	TGTGCCAGCAGTGGAGCCGGGACAGACTATGGCTACACCTTC	CASSGAGTDYGYTF
.	TRBV6-1	TRBJ1-5	TRBD1	TGTGCCAGCAGTGAAGCTCCGGACAGGGGGTTGAGTCAGCCCCAGCATTTT	CASSEAPDRGLSQPQHF
.	TRBV18	TRBJ1-2	TRBD1	TGTGCCAGCTCGGGACAGAACTATGGCTACACCTTC	CASSGQNYGYTF
.	TRBV2	TRBJ1-1	.	TGTGCCAGCAGGGCAGCAAGGGAGACTGAAGCTTTCTTT	CASRAARETEAFF
.	TRBV19	TRBJ2-2	.	TGTGCCAGTAGTATATCGGACAAGCCCGGGGAGCTGTTTTTT	CASSISDKPGELFF
.	TRBV5-1	TRBJ2-2	.	TGCGCCAGCAGCCGGACTGTTGGGGGGTACACCGGGGAGCTGTTTTTT	CASSRTVGGYTGELFF
.	TRBV10-1	TRBJ2-1	.	TGCGCCAGCAGTGCTGAGGGGGTCATGGTTAGTGAGCAGTTCTTC	CASSAEGVMVSEQFF
.	TRBV6-5	TRBJ2-1	TRBD1	TGTGCCAGCAGATACGACAGGGGGCTTCACAATGAGCAGTTCTTC	CASRYDRGLHNEQFF
.	TRBV5-4	TRBJ2-3	.	TGTGCCAGCAGCCGAAAACAGGGAGTCACAGATACGCAGTATTTT	CASSRKQGVTDTQYF
.	TRBV5-6	TRBJ1-3	TRBD1	TGTGCCAGCCTCCCCCGACAGGGGCTCCAAAAGGGTCGAAACACCATATATTTT	CASLPRQGLQKGRNTIYF
.	TRBV10-3	TRBJ1-3	TRBD1	TGTGCCATCAGTGACTGGGGGACAGAGTTCACTGGAAACACCATATATTTT	CAISDWGTEFTGNTIYF
.	TRBV4-2	TRBJ2-1	TRBD2	TGTGCCAGCAGCCAAGATGGAGCGGGGGGCCCGTACAATGAGCAGTTCTTC	CASSQDGAGGPYNEQFF
few	TRBV27	TRBJ1-5	TRBD1	TGTGCCAGCAGCCCTTCGACAGGGTGGAGCAATCAGCCCCAGCATTTT	CASSPSTGWSNQPQHF
.	TRBV27	TRBJ1-2	TRBD1	TGTGCCAGCAGGTACGGGACAGGTGGCTACACCTTC	CASRYGTGGYTF
.	TRBV11-2	TRBJ2-3	.	TGTGCCAGCAGCCCGACGGGACATAGCACAGATACGCAGTATTTT	CASSPTGHSTDTQYF
.	TRBV29-1	TRBJ2-3	TRBD1	TGCAGCGTTGAAGGTACCGGGACAGGGCTCACAGATACGCAGTATTTT	CSVEGTGTGLTDTQYF
.	TRBV28	TRBJ1-1	.	TGTGCCAGCAGTTTATGGGCAGGTAAGACGAAGAACACTGAAGCTTTCTTT	CASSLWAGKTKNTEAFF
.	TRBV6-1	TRBJ2-7	.	TGTGCCAGCAGTGAACAGGGCTCCTACGAGCAGTACTTC	CASSEQGSYEQYF
.	TRBV5-4	TRBJ2-2	TRBD1	TGTGCCAGCAGCGGAACCGGGACAGTGAACACCGGGGAGCTGTTTTTT	CASSGTGTVNTGELFF
.	TRBV18	TRBJ1-6	.	TGTGCCAGCTCACCGGAAGGGGTAAGCTCACCCCTCCACTTT	CASSPEGVSSPLHF
.	TRBV5-1	TRBJ1-2	.	TGCGCCAGCAGCTTGGGCAGGGGAAACTATGGCTACACCTTC	CASSLGRGNYGYTF
.	TRBV21-1	TRBJ2-3	.	TGTGCCAGCAGCAAAGTTCGGCCTAGCGGAGAGTATACAGATACGCAGTATTTT	CASSKVRPSGEYTDTQYF
.	TRBV18	TRBJ2-3	.	TGTGCCAGCTCACCGCAACCTGCGGAAATCACAGATACGCAGTATTTT	CASSPQPAEITDTQYF
.	TRBV6-1	TRBJ1-3	.	TGTGCCAGCAGTGAAAGGGCCCGGGGATACGGAAACACCATATATTTT	CASSERARGYGNTIYF
once	TRBV6-2/TRBV6-3	TRBJ2-1	.	TGTGCCAGCAGTCCCTCAGGGTGGGATGAGCAGTTCTTC	CASSPSGWDEQFF
.	TRBV18	TRBJ1-1	TRBD1	TGTGCCAGCTCACCATTGGACAGGGGGGTCACTGAAGCTTTCTTT	CASSPLDRGVTEAFF
.	TRBV10-2	TRBJ2-2	.	TGCGCCAGCAGTGGGACAGCGGTCACCATCACCGGGGAGCTGTTTTTT	CASSGTAVTITGELFF
.	TRBV6-5	TRBJ2-2	TRBD1	TGTGCCAGCAGAACAGGGGGCACCGGGGAGCTGTTTTTT	CASRTGGTGELFF
.	TRBV29-1	TRBJ1-1	.	TGCAGCGTCATGACTGGGAACACTGAAGCTTTCTTT	CSVMTGNTEAFF
.	TRBV7-2	TRBJ2-1	TRBD2	TGTGCCAGCAGCTTAGGGACTAGCGAATACAATGAGCAGTTCTTC	CASSLGTSEYNEQFF
.	TRBV18	TRBJ1-1	.	TGTGCCAGCTCACCACGACTGTCCCGGGATAAGAACACTGAAGCTTTCTTT	CASSPRLSRDKNTEAFF
.	TRBV10-3	TRBJ1-2	.	TGTGCCATCAAAGGTGGCAGGGAGGGGTATGGCTACACCTTC	CAIKGGREGYGYTF
.	TRBV11-3	TRBJ1-5	.	TGTGCCAGCAGCTTTCCGGGGAGGGAGGGACGTAGCAATCAGCCCCAGCATTTT	CASSFPGREGRSNQPQHF
.	TRBV10-3	TRBJ2-1	TRBD2	TGTGCCGGCAGCAGGGGCCGCGGGGGGGAGGGTGAGCAGTTCTTC	CAGSRGRGGEGEQFF
.	TRBV9	TRBJ2-5	.	TGTGCCAGCAGCCCAGATCTGGAGACCCAGTACTTC	CASSPDLETQYF
.	TRBV5-1	TRBJ2-2	.	TGCGCCAGCAGCTTGCAGACGAACACCGGGGAGCTGTTTTTT	CASSLQTNTGELFF